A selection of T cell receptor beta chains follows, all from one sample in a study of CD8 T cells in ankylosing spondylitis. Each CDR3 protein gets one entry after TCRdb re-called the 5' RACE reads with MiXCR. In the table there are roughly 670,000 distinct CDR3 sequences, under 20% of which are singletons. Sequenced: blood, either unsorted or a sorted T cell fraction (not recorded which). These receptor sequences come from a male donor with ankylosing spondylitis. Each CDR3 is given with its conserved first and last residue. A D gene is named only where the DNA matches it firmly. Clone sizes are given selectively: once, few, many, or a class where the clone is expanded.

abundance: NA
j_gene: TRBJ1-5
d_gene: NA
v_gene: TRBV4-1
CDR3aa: CASSQAKLQGSGQPQHF
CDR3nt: TGCGCCAGCAGCCAAGCGAAGTTACAGGGATCTGGTCAGCCCCAGCATTTT

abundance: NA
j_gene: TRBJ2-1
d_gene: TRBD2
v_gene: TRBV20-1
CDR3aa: CSARRAGGAVHEQFF
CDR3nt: TGCAGTGCTAGGAGGGCGGGAGGGGCAGTCCATGAGCAGTTCTTC

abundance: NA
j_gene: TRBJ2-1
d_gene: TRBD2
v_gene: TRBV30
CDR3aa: CAFQPLAGVDEQFF
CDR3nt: TGTGCCTTTCAACCACTAGCGGGAGTGGATGAGCAGTTCTTC

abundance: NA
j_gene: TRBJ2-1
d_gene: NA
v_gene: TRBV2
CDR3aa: CASLGLRQEVNNEQFF
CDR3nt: TGTGCCAGCCTCGGCCTCCGACAGGAGGTAAACAATGAGCAGTTCTTC

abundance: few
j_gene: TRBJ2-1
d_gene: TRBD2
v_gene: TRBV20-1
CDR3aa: CSARPSGYNEQFF
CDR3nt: TGCAGTGCTAGGCCTAGCGGCTACAATGAGCAGTTCTTC

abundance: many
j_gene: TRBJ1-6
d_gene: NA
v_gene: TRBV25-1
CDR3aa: CASSELERLPLHF
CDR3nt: TGTGCCAGCAGTGAATTAGAGCGGCTCCCCCTCCACTTT

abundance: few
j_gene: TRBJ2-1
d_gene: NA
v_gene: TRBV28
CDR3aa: CASSLNQVGGEQFF
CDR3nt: TGTGCCAGCAGTTTAAATCAGGTGGGCGGTGAGCAGTTCTTC

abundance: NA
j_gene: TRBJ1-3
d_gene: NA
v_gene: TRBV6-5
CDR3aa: CASSTERGLGNTIYF
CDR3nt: TGTGCCAGCAGTACCGAGCGGGGGCTTGGAAACACCATATATTTT

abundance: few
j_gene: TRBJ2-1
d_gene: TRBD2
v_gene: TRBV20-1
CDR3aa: CSARTSGGREQFF
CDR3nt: TGCAGTGCTAGGACTAGCGGGGGTAGGGAGCAGTTCTTC

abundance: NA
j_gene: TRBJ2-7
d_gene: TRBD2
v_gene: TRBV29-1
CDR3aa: CRVSGTSGRQQYF
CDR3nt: TGCAGAGTCTCCGGGACTAGCGGGAGACAGCAGTACTTC